This paragraph covers one T cell receptor (beta chain) sequence. Its cognate antigen has yet to be identified. Base qualities were left out, and no much larger clone turns up one base away. V loses 1 base, J loses 0 bases, and the germline ends lie 9 bases apart. The germline V gene specifies SGHVS as CDR1 and FQNEAQ as CDR2. The CDR3 covers 15 residues, taking in both the cysteine and the phenylalanine. Of the read, only the CDR3 DNA is kept; its 45 bases are in frame from base 1. CD8 naive samples consisted of CD45RO-negative cells that were positively selected for CCR7, yielding a CD45RA+CCR7+ population without TemRA cells. Healthy HIV-negative adults with no recently reported acute infections or vaccinations were included as donors. All donors were Caucasian adults living in Nashville, Tennessee, USA. After blood collection by leukapheresis, PBMCs were isolated using Ficoll-Histopaque density gradient centrifugation and then cryopreserved in the vapor phase of liquid nitrogen. Analytical flow cytometry was used to check the purity and quantity of every magnetically sorted T cell population. From each sorted fraction, genomic DNA was isolated and quantified by UV absorbance on a Nanodrop 2000c.

The data were obtained in a study of shared clonotypes between healthy human individuals (TCRdb year 2020). At the level of the whole study: Three men and two women, aged 18 to 49 years, made up the cohort. Blood TCR repertoires of five healthy adults were deeply sequenced to estimate repertoire size and the extent of clonotype sharing between individuals. Leukapheresis yielded between about 0.94 and 9 billion PBMCs per donor. For each donor, CD4 naive and CD4 memory were each run on three plates, CD8 naive on two plates, and CD8 memory on one plate. To increase sequencing depth and limit assay-specific biases, TCR repertoire library preparation and sequencing were carried out by different laboratories using diverse techniques. What the authors observed across the whole study: Across a few donors, 5% to 6% of naive CD4, roughly 3.5% of naive CD8, 2% to 2.5% of memory CD4, and 0.4% to 0.45% of memory CD8 clonotypes were shared. Pairwise subsampling indicated that sequencing depth was expected to affect the degree of clonotype sharing among donors. The small number of donors limited the genetic and exposure-history diversity represented. Incomplete sequencing was indicated by rarefaction of sorted-subset datasets, despite the large sequencing depth. Estimated clonotype richness was generally larger for naive than for memory subsets. Compared with non-shared clonotypes, the clonotypes found in all four sorted-subset donors had higher generation probabilities. Only blood was sampled, and tissue TCR repertoires likely differ from those in blood.

TCR CDR3 regions were amplified from genomic DNA by multiplex PCR using the deep immunoSEQ assay. Extracted genomic DNA from each cell subset was distributed evenly across all wells of several immunoSEQ 96-well plates, and each plate was treated as a replicate. Each replicate PCR for sorted subsets received approximately 200 ng genomic DNA, equal to about 30,000 T cell genomes. Purified libraries were quantified with a Qubit 3.0 fluorometer, sized on a Bioanalyzer 2100, and re-quantified with the KAPA Library Quantification kit. Every immunoSEQ 96-well plate was sequenced on a dedicated single-read 150-cycle Illumina NextSeq 550 flow cell. In the authors' own workflow: Because the immunoSEQ output held only junctional sequences and lacked quality scores, the filtering could not match the filtering applied to full-length reads. Sequences were annotated with PyIR, a Python wrapper for IgBLAST v1.9, using IMGT germline references to assign V/J genes and CDR3. Reads were filtered out if the reads had weak V/J assignments (E-value above 1e-6), no CDR3, stop codons, out-of-frame junctions, or ambiguous translated residues. V3J clonotypes were defined as sequences sharing an identical inferred V gene, J gene, and CDR3 amino acid sequence. Percentage overlap between repertoires was calculated by dividing the number of shared unique clonotypes by the size of the smaller repertoire. RTK rarefaction, the Chao1 estimator, and Recon v2.1 estimates of unobserved clonotypes were used to assess repertoire richness. OLGA was used to compute generation probabilities for all TCRbeta clonotypes that the gDNA method yielded from a handful of donors. In TCRdb, the immuneACCESS table is reduced to in-frame sequences with V and J assigned. These tables do not hold every clone; where another copy was compared, an unresolved V gene accounts for under half, and the others remain unexplained. V and J calls plus clone size are reproduced from that table; the DNA served to infer D and trimming. Recorded for this sample are some 2.1 million clones; around 95% of them occurred a single time. About 1.6% of the sample is held by the ten biggest clonotypes.

Sequences were obtained from naive CD8+ T cells from PBMCs. The cell subset or site label for this specimen denotes: CD45RA+CCR7+. The clonotype was recovered from a young man in good health. Some clones in this sample may be carry-over from other donors' samples. Here the chain combines TRBV7-8 and TRBJ1-1; the D gene cannot be named for sure. CDR3 sequence: CASSLESRMNTEAFF. The DNA sequence reads TGTGCCAGCAGCTTAGAGTCGAGGATGAACACTGAAGCTTTCTTT.